This T cell receptor (beta chain) was profiled in a study of cytomegalovirus exposure and HLA in healthy donors. J lost 11 bases, V lost 6 bases, and 10 bases had no gene match. Germline assignment: CDR1 MDHEN and CDR2 SYDVKM. The CDR3 loop spans 13 amino acids. Concerning this clone itself: Its specificity is unknown.

Libraries were prepared by immunoSEQ multiplex PCR; TCRdb keeps only in-frame clonotypes and omits some of them. The sample includes around 200,000 clones, around 90% of them seen just once. Findings of the study overall: It was reportedly the case that the classifier diagnosed cytomegalovirus status with high specificity and sensitivity. According to a later analysis, TCR clusters from the first cohort tended to co-occur in the 120 or so validation repertoires.

The sample consisted of PBMCs. The receptor was isolated from a woman between 18 and 29 years old in good health and CMV-seronegative. The rearrangement links TRBV28 to TRBJ2-3; 8 bases fit TRBD2. The CDR3 coding sequence is TGTGCCAGCAGCCGGATGAGCGGGAGTGGGCAGTATTTT. Its protein product is CASSRMSGSGQYF.